The 21 T cell receptor beta chains below all came from one sample that was sequenced in a study of cytotoxic CD8 clonotypes in ibrutinib-treated CLL. Produced via immunoSEQ multiplex PCR; TCRdb's table is partial and in-frame only. The sample consists of 110,000 to 150,000 clones, approximately 80% of them appearing once. Sequencing used PBMCs, obtained after 24 months of ibrutinib treatment. The receptors were gathered from a human donor with chronic lymphocytic leukemia.

The J gene is TRBJ2-3, the V gene TRBV4-3; D may be TRBD1 (7 bases). The V end was cut by 4 bases, the J end by 1 base, with 15 bases between. Germline V CDR1 and CDR2: LGHNA, YSLEER. This CDR3 spans 16 amino acids. This CDR3 reads CASSPRQGGRTDTQYF. The CDR3 region has the DNA TGCGCCAGCAGCCCTCGGCAGGGGGGACGCACAGATACGCAGTATTTT.

This clone was counted ten times or more. The CDR3 region is CASSQDSGADEQYF. For the CDR3, the DNA is TGTGCCAGCAGCCAAGACAGCGGGGCGGACGAGCAGTACTTC. The J gene is TRBJ2-7, the V gene TRBV4-2; 7 positions match TRBD2. This CDR3 has 14 amino acids. Germline-derived CDR1 and CDR2 are LGHNA and YNFKEQ. With V trimmed by 0 bases and J by 5 bases, 4 bases remained unmatched.

The chain is built from TRBV6-5 and TRBJ2-7; the D gene is possibly TRBD2 (5 bases). CDR1 MNHEY and CDR2 SVGAGI come from the germline V gene. Trimming stripped 4 bases from V and 0 bases from J, with 13 bases between. This CDR3 region has 15 residues. CDR3: CASSLDLGSSYEQYF. CDR3 DNA sequence: TGTGCCAGCAGTTTAGATCTGGGGAGCTCCTACGAGCAGTACTTC.

V gene TRBV5-6 combines with J gene TRBJ1-2; D gene ambiguous. With 2 bases removed from V and 1 base from J, the gap between germline ends came to 9 bases. This CDR3 contains 14 residues. Germline CDR1 and CDR2: SGHDT and YYEEEE. The CDR3 sequence: CASSFWVDNYGYTF. The DNA for the CDR3 is TGTGCCAGCAGCTTTTGGGTTGATAACTATGGCTACACCTTC.

This clone was recorded a few times. The chain has TRBV2 and TRBJ1-2; 8 nucleotides align to TRBD1. The CDR3 sequence is 15 residues long. The J segment lost 5 bases and the V segment lost 4 bases, leaving 9 bases of the junction unmatched. Germline V CDR1 and CDR2: SNHLY, FYNNEI. The CDR3 loop reads CASSATGGAAYGYTF. The DNA of the CDR3 is TGTGCCAGCAGTGCCACAGGGGGGGCAGCGTATGGCTACACCTTC.

In the case of this clone: In the same sample, other DNA sequences code for this CDR3. The V gene is TRBV19, the J gene TRBJ2-5; perhaps TRBD2 as D (6 bases). V lost 3 bases, J lost 5 bases, and 10 bases lay in between. CDR1 and CDR2 (germline): LNHDA, SQIVND (reference sequence). The CDR3 length is 13 residues. The CDR3 loop is CASSIAGRETQYF. As DNA, the CDR3 is TGTGCCAGTAGTATTGCGGGGCGTGAGACCCAGTACTTC.

This clone has a count of ten or more. The V and J genes are TRBV5-6 and TRBJ1-1; 9 bases line up with TRBD1. After removal of 4 bases from V and 3 bases from J, the junction contained 7 bases not matched to a gene. In germline, CDR1 is SGHDT, CDR2 YYEEEE. The CDR3 runs 15 residues. CDR3 sequence: CASSQDRGRYTEAFF. The CDR3, as DNA: TGTGCCAGCAGCCAGGACAGGGGAAGGTACACTGAAGCTTTCTTT.

The chain uses TRBV7-3 and TRBJ1-1; the D is unclear. V was cut by 5 bases and J by 5 bases, with 12 bases left in between. Germline lookup yields CDR1 SGHTA and CDR2 FQGTGA. The CDR3 has 13 residues. The CDR3 is CASSPQEGTEAFF. CDR3 bases: TGTGCCAGCAGCCCTCAGGAAGGGACTGAAGCTTTCTTT.

This chain uses TRBV6-5 with TRBJ2-3; D assignment may be TRBD1 or TRBD2 (5 bases each). The V gene's germline CDR1 is MNHEY and CDR2 SVGAGI. CDR3 length equals 14 residues. Trimming took 5 bases from V and 2 from J, leaving 11 bases between them. The CDR3 nucleotides are TGTGCCAGCAGTCCCGGGGACCCCACAGATACGCAGTATTTT. Translated, it gives CASSPGDPTDTQYF.

V is TRBV4-2 and J is TRBJ1-5; D unresolved. The CDR3 is 17 amino acids. V lost 0 bases to trimming and J lost 1 base, with 13 bases between them. CDR1 LGHNA and CDR2 YNFKEQ come from the germline V gene. This CDR3 is CASSQEGSSPSNQPQHF. The CDR3, as DNA: TGTGCCAGCAGCCAAGAAGGGTCCAGCCCCAGCAATCAGCCCCAGCATTTT.

This clone showed up just a few times. This chain joins TRBV7-3 and TRBJ1-2, with TRBD1 as a possible D gene (6 bases). V was trimmed by 5 bases and J by 4 bases, leaving 17 bases between them. Germline CDR1 reads SGHTA; CDR2 reads FQGTGA. There are 15 residues in the CDR3. The CDR3 DNA reads TGTGCCAGCAGCCTGGTCCACGACAGGACCTATGGCTACACCTTC. Amino acids: CASSLVHDRTYGYTF.

This clone is a singleton in its sample. The chain joins TRBV2 to TRBJ2-3, with 11 positions matching TRBD2. The CDR3 is 16 amino acids. From germline, CDR1 is SNHLY and CDR2 FYNNEI. V shed 5 bases and J 4 bases; nucleotides not matched to a gene: 8. CDR3 region: CASSRLAGGGADTQYF. DNA for the CDR3: TGTGCCAGCAGTCGTCTAGCGGGGGGTGGCGCAGATACGCAGTATTTT.

The V and J genes are TRBV7-3 and TRBJ2-1; 14 bases are shared with TRBD2. The germline V gene encodes CDR1 SGHTA and CDR2 FQGTGA. CDR3 length equals 15 residues. V was clipped by 5 bases and J by 6 bases; unmatched bases: 3. The CDR3 nucleotides read TGTGCCAGCAGCCCCGGACTAGCGGGGGGCAATGAGCAGTTCTTC. Amino acid sequence: CASSPGLAGGNEQFF.

V is TRBV28 and J is TRBJ1-6; 7 positions match TRBD1. V lost 2 bases to trimming and J lost 5 bases; unmatched junction nucleotides: 12. CDR3 length: 18 residues. The germline V gene encodes CDR1 MDHEN and CDR2 SYDVKM. In nucleotides, the CDR3 is TGTGCCAGCAGTTTACCTCCGGGACAGATAATCGATAATTCACCCCTCCACTTT. Its protein product is CASSLPPGQIIDNSPLHF.

This clone was seen just once. The J gene is TRBJ1-2, the V gene TRBV6-6; the D is unclear. CDR1 is MNHNY, CDR2 SVGAGI, per germline (reference sequence). This CDR3 region has 15 residues. The V gene lost 7 bases and the J gene lost 8 bases, with 23 bases spanning the gap. The CDR3 protein is CASTEHGVINLGYTF. The CDR3 region has the DNA TGTGCCAGCACCGAGCATGGGGTTATTAATTTGGGCTACACCTTC.

This clone was seen once. The rearrangement uses TRBV4-3 and TRBJ2-7; TRBD1 matches at 8 bases. The CDR3 totals 15 residues. J was trimmed by 6 bases and V by 0 bases; bases with no gene match: 7. Germline V CDR1 and CDR2: LGHNA, YSLEER. Here the CDR3 reads CASSQDGQGALEQYF. DNA of the CDR3: TGCGCCAGCAGCCAAGATGGGCAGGGGGCGCTCGAGCAGTACTTC.

This clone was seen a few times. The chain employs TRBV7-3 and TRBJ2-1; no reliable D call. The germline gives CDR1 SGHTA, CDR2 FQGTGA. Trimming stripped 2 bases from V and 5 bases from J, with 10 bases between. The CDR3 covers 14 residues. The CDR3 DNA follows: TGTGCCAGCAGCTTAGATCCGGAGAACAATGAGCAGTTCTTC. Protein product: CASSLDPENNEQFF. Complete variable domain (other parts from reference TRBV7-3 and TRBJ2-1): GAGVSQTPSNKVTEKGKYVELRCDPISGHTALYWYRQSLGQGPEFLIYFQGTGAADDSGLPNDRFFAVRPEGSVSTLKIQRTERGDSAVYLCASSLDPENNEQFFGPGTRLTVL.

The J gene is TRBJ2-3, the V gene TRBV9, with no clear D. CDR1 and CDR2 from the germline V gene are SGDLS and YYNGEE. V was trimmed by 2 bases and J by 3 bases, leaving 7 bases between them. The CDR3 sequence is 13 residues long. The CDR3 protein is CASSVDGTDTQYF. Written as DNA, the CDR3 is TGTGCCAGCAGCGTCGACGGGACAGATACGCAGTATTTT.

This clone was observed once. Other DNA sequences within the sample encode an identical CDR3. The chain recombines TRBV19 with TRBJ2-6, with a tentative D call TRBD2 (6 bases). Germline V gene data show CDR1 as LNHDA and CDR2 as SQIVND (reference sequence). V lost 6 bases and J 2 bases, leaving 8 bases between the germline ends. CDR3 size: 14 residues. The CDR3 region has the DNA TGTGCCAGTAGCACGGGGGCTGGGGCCAACGTCCTGACTTTC. It specifies CASSTGAGANVLTF.

The chain carries TRBV30 and TRBJ1-1, with D possibly TRBD1 on 5 matching bases. Germline CDR1 and CDR2: GTSNPN and SVGIG (reference sequence). The length of the CDR3 is 13 residues. Deletions cut 5 bases from V and 6 bases from J, with 16 bases between. CDR3 coding DNA: TGTGCCTGGCTCCTCCCGGGGGGGGCTGAAGCTTTCTTT. As protein: CAWLLPGGAEAFF.

The gene calls are TRBV6-5 and TRBJ1-4; 10 bases agree with TRBD1. CDR1 and CDR2 (germline): MNHEY, SVGAGI. CDR3 length: 15 residues. The J segment lost 8 bases and the V segment lost 0 bases, leaving 3 bases of the junction unmatched. The CDR3 coding sequence is TGTGCCAGCAGTTACTCGGGACAGGGGACGGAAAAACTGTTTTTT. Its protein product is CASSYSGQGTEKLFF.